Shown below are 18 T cell receptor beta chains from a single sample sequenced in a study of T cell repertoires in cytomegalovirus infection. TCRdb processed the reads anew with MiXCR; each CDR3 protein has one entry. The sample holds about 470,000 distinct CDR3 sequences, about two fifths seen once. These receptors are not linked to any known antigen. The specimen comprised cultured PBMCs, sampled from culture after CMV antigen stimulation. These receptors all stem from a human donor in good health (CMV status not recorded). Some clones in this sample may be carry-over from other donors' samples.

V gene TRBV20-1 combines with J gene TRBJ1-5, with D maybe TRBD1 (5 bases). The CDR3 runs 13 residues. Deletions cut 6 bases from V and 1 base from J, with 10 bases between. From germline, CDR1 is DFQATT and CDR2 SNEGSKA (reference sequence). In nucleotides, the CDR3 is TGCAGTGCGTGGGGGGGGAGCAATCAGCCCCAGCATTTT. The encoded protein is CSAWGGSNQPQHF.

This clonotype was detected a few times. The rearrangement links TRBV19 to TRBJ1-2; 9 nucleotides match TRBD1. V was pared by 4 bases and J by 6 bases, with 12 bases of the junction left unmatched. The CDR3 covers 16 residues. CDR1 is LNHDA and CDR2 is SQIVND in the germline V gene (reference sequence). CDR3 sequence: CASSTVKGQGRNGYTF. The CDR3, as DNA: TGTGCCAGTAGTACCGTAAAAGGACAGGGGCGGAATGGCTACACCTTC.

This clonotype has a handful of counts. The chain has TRBV12-3 or TRBV12-4 and TRBJ1-4, with D tentatively TRBD1 (6 bases). The CDR3 contains 14 residues. Trimming took off 3 bases at V and 8 bases at J, with 13 bases between the two ends. CDR3: CASSFETGEEKLFF. In DNA form, the CDR3 reads TGTGCCAGCAGTTTCGAGACAGGCGAAGAAAAACTGTTTTTT.

This chain connects TRBV12-3 or TRBV12-4 to TRBJ2-4; 12 nucleotides align to TRBD2. V was pared by 6 bases and J by 10 bases, with 10 bases of the junction left unmatched. There are 15 residues in the CDR3. The CDR3 nucleotides are TGTGCCAGCAGGCCTCTAGCGGGAGGGCCTCGGATTCAGTACTTC. Translated, it gives CASRPLAGGPRIQYF.

This clonotype occurred a few times. This chain connects TRBV27 to TRBJ2-1, with 7 positions matching TRBD2. This CDR3 spans 16 amino acids. The V segment lost 5 bases and the J segment 4 bases; nucleotides outside the gene matches: 11. The germline gives CDR1 MNHEY, CDR2 SMNVEV (reference sequence). DNA for the CDR3: TGTGCCAGCAGTCCCAACCGGGACTACGGTTACAATGAGCAGTTCTTC. It yields the protein CASSPNRDYGYNEQFF.

This clonotype was recorded many times. CDR3 in DNA: TGTGCCAGCAGTGGATATCCCCAGGACAGATATTATAATTCACCCCTCCACTTT. Amino acids: CASSGYPQDRYYNSPLHF. The chain joins TRBV6-1 to TRBJ1-6; TRBD1 might be the D (6 bases). V was shortened by 4 bases and J by 4 bases, with 20 bases between the two germline ends. CDR3 length equals 18 residues. Germline CDR1 is MNHNS and CDR2 is SASEGT.

Only a few counts were recorded for this clonotype. This rearrangement joins TRBV7-9 to TRBJ2-5; D gene unclear. Germline V gene sequence: CDR1 SEHNR, CDR2 FQNEAQ (reference sequence). V was pared by 0 bases and J by 5 bases, with 7 bases between. CDR3 length: 13 amino acids. Here the CDR3 reads CASSLAHTETQYF. Written as DNA, the CDR3 is TGTGCCAGCAGCTTAGCCCACACTGAGACCCAGTACTTC.

This clonotype came up a few times. The CDR3 is CASSLTRYGYTF. The CDR3 region has the DNA TGTGCCAGCAGTTTAACCCGCTATGGCTACACCTTC. V gene TRBV12-3 or TRBV12-4 combines with J gene TRBJ1-2; D call uncertain. The CDR3 contains 12 residues. The germline V and J ends were trimmed by 2 bases and 4 bases, with 5 bases remaining between them.

This clonotype was counted between two and nine times. The V gene is TRBV12-3 or TRBV12-4, the J gene TRBJ2-2; TRBD2 is a possible D gene (5 bases). The CDR3 contains 15 residues. The V and J ends lost 5 bases and 0 bases respectively, with 10 bases between them. CDR3: CASSPLLANTGELFF. For the CDR3, the DNA is TGTGCCAGCAGTCCCTTACTAGCGAACACCGGGGAGCTGTTTTTT.

This clonotype was detected many times. This rearrangement joins TRBV7-2 to TRBJ1-3, with D unclear. This CDR3 spans 16 amino acids. The V gene's germline CDR1 is SGHTA and CDR2 FQGNSA. V was clipped by 1 base and J by 0 bases, with 10 bases between them. The CDR3 DNA reads as TGTGCCAGCAGCTTAGAGGGCTTCCTCTCTGGAAACACCATATATTTT. Protein product: CASSLEGFLSGNTIYF.

The sample holds many counts of this clonotype. The chain carries TRBV7-2 and TRBJ1-2; D uncertain. The germline gives CDR1 SGHTA, CDR2 FQGNSA. Trimming cost V 1 base and J 8 bases, with 23 bases left between them. This CDR3 is built from 17 residues. CDR3 DNA: TGTGCCAGCAGCTTAGTCACCCGCCTTGGGCCCTTCAGAGGCTACACCTTC. It encodes CASSLVTRLGPFRGYTF. Combining the CDR3 with reference TRBV7-2 and TRBJ1-2 gives the whole variable domain GAGVSQSPSNKVTEKGKDVELRCDPISGHTALYWYRQSLGQGLEFLIYFQGNSAPDKSGLPSDRFSAERTGGSVSTLTIQRTQQEDSAVYLCASSLVTRLGPFRGYTFGSGTRLTVV.

CDR3 region: CASSYSTAGEQYF. CDR3 nucleotide sequence: TGTGCCAGCAGTTACTCGACGGCAGGCGAGCAGTACTTC. V is TRBV6-2 or TRBV6-3 and J is TRBJ2-7; unclear D gene. V lost 0 bases to trimming and J lost 6 bases, with 9 bases between them. Looked up from germline, CDR1 is MNHEY and CDR2 is SVGEGT. This CDR3 has 13 amino acids.

The sample holds a few counts of this clonotype. This sequence joins TRBV10-3 and TRBJ2-2; D remains ambiguous. The CDR3 contains 16 residues. Deletions cut 6 bases from V and 4 bases from J, with 18 bases between. Germline V gene sequence: CDR1 ENHRY, CDR2 SYGVKD. The DNA for the CDR3 is TGTGCCATCAGAATCTCCGGTTTGGTGAGCACCGGGGAGCTGTTTTTT. Amino acid sequence: CAIRISGLVSTGELFF.

Worth noting for this clonotype: In this CDR3 the conserved last residue, phenylalanine or tryptophan, is missing, so a read error is likely. For the CDR3, the DNA is TGTGCCAGCAGCTTAGGCGGGACCTCCTACAATGAGCAGTTCGTC. Protein product: CASSLGGTSYNEQFV. The chain employs TRBV7-6 and TRBJ2-1; D is possibly TRBD2 (6 bases). The CDR3 is made up of 15 amino acids. Germline CDR1 and CDR2: SGHVS and FNYEAQ. Trimming shortened V by 1 base and J by 0 bases, and 7 bases separated the two germline ends.

This clonotype was counted only a few times. The chain uses TRBV6-5 and TRBJ2-3; TRBD2 is a possible D gene (6 bases). Germline V gene lookup returns CDR1 MNHEY and CDR2 SVGAGI. Trimming stripped 5 bases from V and 6 bases from J, with 18 bases between. There are 15 residues in the CDR3. The CDR3 spells CASSLSGATRDTQYF. CDR3 coding DNA: TGTGCCAGCAGTCTTTCCGGGGCGACTAGGGATACGCAGTATTTT.

This clonotype was seen only once. This chain joins TRBV6-1 and TRBJ2-2; TRBD2 matches at 8 bases. The CDR3 loop spans 17 amino acids. V trimming: 6 bases; J trimming: 1 base; junction bases outside the gene matches: 10. Germline V gene lookup returns CDR1 MNHNS and CDR2 SASEGT. The CDR3 nucleotides read TGTGCCAGCAGAGGAAGCGGGAGAACGGTGAACACCGGGGAGCTGTTTTTT. Amino acids: CASRGSGRTVNTGELFF.

This rearrangement joins TRBV7-9 to TRBJ1-4; D not certain. The CDR3 extends over 15 amino acids. Between the trimmed V and J ends, which lost 5 bases and 8 bases, there was a span of 18 bases. In germline, CDR1 is SEHNR, CDR2 FQNEAQ (reference sequence). CDR3 sequence: CASSPRGIRAEKLFF. The DNA for the CDR3 is TGTGCCAGCAGCCCTAGAGGGATCCGTGCAGAAAAACTGTTTTTT. The whole variable domain, filled in from reference TRBV7-9 and TRBJ1-4, reads DTGVSQNPRHKITKRGQNVTFRCDPISEHNRLYWYRQTLGQGPEFLTYFQNEAQLEKSRLLSDRFSAERPKGSFSTLEIQRTEQGDSAMYLCASSPRGIRAEKLFFGSGTQLSVL.

V and J are TRBV20-1 and TRBJ2-3; the match to TRBD1 covers 7 bases. The CDR3 is 15 amino acids. The V segment lost 3 bases and the J segment 4 bases; nucleotides outside the gene matches: 10. Germline V gene data show CDR1 as DFQATT and CDR2 as SNEGSKA (reference sequence). CDR3 protein: CSASNARGSSDTQYF. The CDR3 DNA sequence: TGCAGTGCTAGTAACGCCAGGGGGAGTTCAGATACGCAGTATTTT.